What follows are 24 T cell receptor beta chains derived from one specimen sequenced in a study of T cells in localized non-small cell lung cancer. Using immunoSEQ multiplex PCR, the repertoire was profiled, and TCRdb retains in-frame clones only, with some absent. The table includes approximately 30,000 clones, roughly 93% detected once. The sample in question was peripheral blood, obtained before any cancer treatment. The receptors stem from a female donor of 60 years or more with stage I lung adenocarcinoma.

V is TRBV27 and J is TRBJ1-5; D gene unclear. With 3 bases removed from V and 4 bases from J, the gap between germline ends came to 10 bases. There are 14 residues in the CDR3. Germline V gives CDR1 MNHEY, CDR2 SMNVEV (reference sequence). CDR3 residues: CASSLTGKNQPQHF. The DNA for the CDR3 is TGTGCCAGCAGTTTGACCGGGAAGAATCAGCCCCAGCATTTT.

The chain combines TRBV18 with TRBJ1-5; no clear D. Germline-derived CDR1 and CDR2 are KGHSH and LQKENI. This CDR3 spans 13 amino acids. Trimming took off 0 bases at V and 3 bases at J, with 3 bases between the two ends. CDR3 sequence: CASSPPTNQPQHF. The CDR3 DNA sequence: TGTGCCAGCTCACCACCGACCAATCAGCCCCAGCATTTT.

This clone showed up just once. This chain links TRBV7-8 with TRBJ1-4, with D tentatively TRBD1 (6 bases). This CDR3 is built from 14 residues. Per the germline V gene, CDR1 is SGHVS and CDR2 is FQNEAQ. The germline V and J ends were trimmed by 5 bases and 7 bases, with 14 bases remaining between them. The DNA of the CDR3 is TGTGCCAGCAGCCAACAGGGCCGGGGTGAAAAACTGTTTTTT. Translated: CASSQQGRGEKLFF.

V and J are TRBV6-5 and TRBJ1-5; TRBD1 agrees at 7 bases. The CDR3 runs 15 residues. The V gene end was trimmed by 7 bases and the J gene end by 3 bases; junction bases not matched to a gene: 9. Germline-derived CDR1 and CDR2 are MNHEY and SVGAGI. Here the CDR3 reads CASTKGGGNNQPQHF. CDR3 in DNA: TGTGCCAGCACAAAGGGAGGGGGCAACAATCAGCCCCAGCATTTT.

This clone was observed a few times. J is TRBJ1-5 and V is TRBV2; D not resolved. The germline V and J ends were trimmed by 6 bases and 4 bases, with 10 bases remaining between them. The CDR3 length is 13 residues. The germline CDR1 and CDR2 sequences are SNHLY and FYNNEI. CDR3 sequence (DNA): TGTGCCAGCAGGGAGGGTACGAATCAGCCCCAGCATTTT. As protein: CASREGTNQPQHF.

The chain employs TRBV30 and TRBJ1-3, with a weak D call TRBD1 (6 bases). CDR3 length: 16 residues. V lost 7 bases to trimming and J lost 1 base, with 20 bases between them. CDR1 GTSNPN and CDR2 SVGIG come from the germline V gene (reference sequence). Written as DNA, the CDR3 is TGTGCCTTAGACCCGGGGGCTCTTCTGTCTGGAAACACCATATATTTT. Translating it yields CALDPGALLSGNTIYF.

The chain is built from TRBV4-3 and TRBJ2-4; possible D gene TRBD2, 5 bases. The CDR3 has 15 residues. Germline loops: CDR1 LGHNA, CDR2 YSLEER. Trimming pared 0 bases from V and 4 bases from J, leaving 10 bases between. The CDR3: CASSQELAAKNIQYF. CDR3 in DNA: TGCGCCAGCAGCCAAGAGCTAGCAGCGAAAAACATTCAGTACTTC.

V gene TRBV10-3 combines with J gene TRBJ1-2; TRBD1 matches at 7 bases. This CDR3 is built from 14 residues. The germline V gene has CDR1 ENHRY and CDR2 SYGVKD. The trim removed 7 bases at V and 7 bases at J, leaving 12 bases unmatched. For the CDR3, the DNA is TGTGCCATCACCCTCGGACAGGACGCCGGTGGCTACACCTTC. The encoded protein is CAITLGQDAGGYTF.

V gene TRBV11-3 combines with J gene TRBJ2-5; 8 nucleotides match TRBD2. CDR1 and CDR2 (germline): SGHNT, YENEEA. CDR3 length equals 16 residues. With 1 base clipped from V and 1 base from J, the junction kept 5 bases outside the gene matches. The CDR3 sequence: CASSLGVAGLQETQYF. As DNA, the CDR3 is TGTGCCAGCAGCTTAGGGGTAGCGGGACTCCAAGAGACCCAGTACTTC.

The CDR3 loop reads CASSLARLSTDTQYF. CDR3 in DNA: TGCGCCAGCAGCTTGGCAAGGCTGAGCACAGATACGCAGTATTTT. The chain joins TRBV5-1 to TRBJ2-3; D not certain. Deletions cut 0 bases from V and 0 bases from J, with 8 bases between. The CDR3 extends over 15 amino acids. Germline V lookup: CDR1 SGHRS, CDR2 YFSETQ.

The chain has TRBV6-5 and TRBJ2-2; TRBD1 aligns across 7 bases. Germline assignment: CDR1 MNHEY and CDR2 SVGAGI. V shed 4 bases, J shed 2 bases, and the junction held 7 bases outside the gene matches. CDR3 size: 16 residues. CDR3 loop: CASSSPGTENTGELFF. The CDR3 DNA reads TGTGCCAGCAGTTCCCCCGGGACAGAAAACACCGGGGAGCTGTTTTTT.

The V gene is TRBV4-1, the J gene TRBJ2-7; 10 bases are a match to TRBD1. The CDR3 has 18 residues. The J segment lost 7 bases and the V segment lost 0 bases, leaving 15 bases of the junction unmatched. Germline assignment: CDR1 MGHRA and CDR2 YSYEKL. This CDR3 reads CASSQEPSLGQGYPEQYV. The CDR3 DNA reads TGCGCCAGCAGCCAAGAACCCTCTTTGGGACAGGGGTATCCGGAGCAGTACGTC.

V and J are TRBV28 and TRBJ2-2, with no clear D. This CDR3 comprises 11 residues. V was pared by 1 base and J by 7 bases, with 1 base between. Germline loops: CDR1 MDHEN, CDR2 SYDVKM. This CDR3 is CASSLYGELFF. CDR3 bases: TGTGCCAGCAGTTTATACGGGGAGCTGTTTTTT.

The chain employs TRBV29-1 and TRBJ1-1; D possibly corresponds to TRBD1 (5 bases). V was shortened by 6 bases and J by 4 bases, with 12 bases between the two germline ends. CDR3 length equals 12 residues. The V gene's germline CDR1 is SQVTM and CDR2 ANQGSEA. CDR3 in amino acids: CSVSGRATEAFF. In DNA, the CDR3 is TGCAGCGTATCAGGGAGGGCCACTGAAGCTTTCTTT.

The J gene is TRBJ2-7, the V gene TRBV30; tentative D call: TRBD1 (7 bases). Germline V gene data show CDR1 as GTSNPN and CDR2 as SVGIG (reference sequence). Trimming cost V 0 bases and J 3 bases, with 9 bases left between them. The CDR3 contains 13 residues. The CDR3 reads CAWSVQGGYEQYF. The CDR3 DNA reads TGTGCCTGGAGTGTCCAGGGGGGCTACGAGCAGTACTTC.

This chain links TRBV11-2 with TRBJ2-3; D possibly corresponds to TRBD2 (5 bases). Germline loops: CDR1 SGHAT, CDR2 FQNNGV. The V end lost 6 bases, the J end lost 0 bases, and 7 bases lay between the germline ends. This CDR3 region has 13 residues. The CDR3 DNA follows: TGTGCCAGCAGAGCGGACAGCACAGATACGCAGTATTTT. Amino acids: CASRADSTDTQYF.

This clone showed up just once. J is TRBJ2-5 and V is TRBV7-9, with D possibly TRBD2 on 5 matching bases. Germline CDR1 and CDR2: SEHNR and FQNEAQ (reference sequence). CDR3 size: 13 residues. The V end was cut by 3 bases, the J end by 4 bases, with 9 bases between. CDR3 region: CASSFGVGETQYF. In nucleotides, the CDR3 is TGTGCCAGCAGCTTCGGGGTAGGAGAGACCCAGTACTTC.

This chain uses TRBV28 with TRBJ2-6, with a possible D match to TRBD1 (6 bases). CDR3 length: 16 residues. CDR1 and CDR2 from the germline V gene are MDHEN and SYDVKM. V was cut by 5 bases and J by 0 bases, with 11 bases left in between. CDR3 sequence: CASSLDRHSGANVLTF. The DNA for the CDR3 is TGTGCCAGCAGTCTGGACAGACACTCTGGGGCCAACGTCCTGACTTTC.

The chain couples TRBV11-2 to TRBJ2-7; D uncertain. Germline CDR1 and CDR2: SGHAT and FQNNGV. This CDR3 region has 12 residues. V lost 2 bases to trimming and J lost 4 bases, with 6 bases between them. As DNA, the CDR3 is TGTGCCAGCAGCTTAACAGATTACGAGCAGTACGTC. This translates into CASSLTDYEQYV.

The rearrangement links TRBV7-9 to TRBJ2-2; unclear D gene. With 2 bases removed from V and 7 bases from J, the gap between germline ends came to 8 bases. CDR3 length: 13 residues. CDR1 and CDR2 from the germline V gene are SEHNR and FQNEAQ (reference sequence). This CDR3 reads CASSLSSGGELFF. The CDR3, as DNA: TGTGCCAGCAGCTTATCTTCGGGCGGGGAGCTGTTTTTT.

The table lists this clone with a count of one. The V and J genes are TRBV18 and TRBJ2-7, with D perhaps assigned TRBD1 or TRBD2 (7 bases each). This CDR3 contains 14 residues. The V and J ends lost 6 bases and 10 bases respectively, with 22 bases between them. Germline lookup yields CDR1 KGHSH and CDR2 LQKENI. DNA of the CDR3: TGTGCCAGCTCCCCGACAGGGAGGGAAACGAAACAGTACGTC. Translating it yields CASSPTGRETKQYV.

V usage is TRBV28 and J usage is TRBJ2-1; tentatively, D is TRBD1 (6 bases). The CDR3 spans 12 residues. The germline CDR1 and CDR2 sequences are MDHEN and SYDVKM. V was trimmed by 5 bases and J by 14 bases, leaving 16 bases between them. CDR3 bases: TGTGCCAGCAGTGCAAAACAGGGTCGAAAGTTCTTC. Translation gives CASSAKQGRKFF.

The chain recombines TRBV30 with TRBJ1-1; 7 bases line up with TRBD1. The trim removed 4 bases at V and 11 bases at J, leaving 7 bases unmatched. Germline V gene sequence: CDR1 GTSNPN, CDR2 SVGIG (reference sequence). The CDR3 sequence is 11 residues long. The CDR3 sequence is CAWTRGVNAFF. CDR3 in DNA: TGTGCCTGGACCAGGGGGGTGAATGCTTTCTTT.

J is TRBJ1-2 and V is TRBV29-1; unclear D gene. V was shortened by 3 bases and J by 2 bases, with 10 bases between the two germline ends. The germline gives CDR1 SQVTM, CDR2 ANQGSEA. The CDR3 totals 13 residues. DNA for the CDR3: TGCAGCGTTGAGAGGGAAGTAAACTATGGCTACACCTTC. Translated, it gives CSVEREVNYGYTF.